This T cell receptor beta chain derives from a study of radiotherapy plus CTLA-4 blockade in lung cancer. Study-level background: Of all patients, about 17% responded objectively and approximately 31% showed disease control. The study, taken as a whole, reports: Among blood TCR repertoires after radiotherapy plus ipilimumab, tumor-derived clones expanded.

The repertoire was sequenced with immunoSEQ multiplex PCR; TCRdb's copy has only in-frame clones and lacks some. The top ten clones hold roughly 14% of a sample with fewer than 35,000 clones, about four fifths of them seen once. Comments on this clone: As yet, its antigen is unknown.

Unmatched junction bases numbered 4, after V lost 6 bases and J lost 3 bases. The CDR3 length is 15 residues. Germline V CDR1 and CDR2: MNHNY, SVGAGI (reference sequence). J is TRBJ2-1 and V is TRBV6-6, with 11 positions matching TRBD2. The starting material was peripheral blood, obtained from a patient treated with radiotherapy plus ipilimumab. The origin of this receptor is a human donor with non-small cell lung cancer that progressed on radiotherapy plus ipilimumab. CDR3 DNA sequence: TGTGCCAGCAGGTCCACTAGCGGGAGCTACAATGAGCAGTTCTTC. It specifies CASRSTSGSYNEQFF.